This TCR beta chain came from a study of blood T cell repertoires in COVID-19. The overall study: The United States, Italy and Spain were the sources of the acute and convalescent COVID-19 samples.

Some clones are missing from TCRdb's copy, which holds only in-frame ones; the method was immunoSEQ multiplex PCR. The sample lists some 400,000 clones, more than 75% occurring once. Study members were between about 18 and 100 years old and lived in approximately 25 US regions. Clinical history reported by participants formed the basis on which cohorts were assigned. Donors in Cohort 3 counted as recovered after two negative PCRs, clearance, or symptom resolution. The CDR3 contains 18 residues. The V gene lost 5 bases and the J gene lost 0 bases, with 20 bases spanning the gap. Germline V gene data show CDR1 as MDHEN and CDR2 as SYDVKM.

The receptor comes from a young man who had recovered from COVID-19. This chain connects TRBV28 to TRBJ1-5; maybe TRBD1 (6 bases). Material: PBMCs or T cells enriched from blood (not recorded which). The CDR3 DNA is TGTGCCAGCAGTAGTTTTTTGGGCAGGGGATATAGCAATCAGCCCCAGCATTTT. The encoded protein is CASSSFLGRGYSNQPQHF. The full variable domain, with the rest looked up from reference TRBV28 and TRBJ1-5, is DVKVTQSSRYLVKRTGEKVFLECVQDMDHENMFWYRQDPGLGLRLIYFSYDVKMKEKGDIPEGYSVSREKKERFSLILESASTNQTSMYLCASSSFLGRGYSNQPQHFGDGTRLSIL.